This is a list of T cell receptor beta chains from one sample in a study of early T cells in non-severe SARS-CoV-2 infection. TCRdb called the 5' RACE reads again in MiXCR, with one record for every CDR3 protein. The sample contains more than 35,000 distinct CDR3 sequences, around 10% of which appear only once. The material sequenced was whole blood. These receptors originate from an adult who was a healthcare worker with PCR-confirmed SARS-CoV-2 infection or an uninfected control (not recorded which). CDR3s include the opening cysteine and the closing phenylalanine or tryptophan. The order of the fields is clone size, CDR3 length, V gene, CDR3 protein. The size field is filled for only some rows; it gives once, few, many or a size class.

many | 13 | TRBV6-5 | CASTSRGRREQYF
- | 12 | TRBV10-3 | CATSQGTDTQYF
- | 15 | TRBV2 | CATHKAGGYQETQYF
many | 13 | TRBV6-2/TRBV6-3 | CASTDRYTDTQYF
many | 16 | TRBV20-1 | CSARDAAGGYTGELFF
many | 15 | TRBV27 | CASSRAGDNTGELFF
- | 17 | TRBV4-2 | CASSQAAGGLGAGELFF
many | 15 | TRBV7-9 | CASSFGASGQETQYF
many | 16 | TRBV11-2 | CASTHGTSGRTGELFF
many | 16 | TRBV12-3/TRBV12-4 | CASSLISRFGYNEQFF
many | 12 | TRBV20-1 | CSTPAPNYEQYF
few | 19 | TRBV11-1 | CASSSFPKRAGRAEDTQYF
many | 13 | TRBV5-1 | CASSFVSDQPQHF
many | 17 | TRBV12-3/TRBV12-4 | CASSLLGLGTLNTEAFF
many | 14 | TRBV28 | CASSLPPSADTQYF
many | 12 | TRBV7-2 | CASSLSRTEAFF
many | 14 | TRBV20-1 | CSAKDISSYNEQFF
many | 15 | TRBV27 | CASSSRGTANEKLFF
- | 13 | TRBV18 | CASSTQENTEAFF
- | 15 | TRBV15 | CATSTLGLGKNIQYF
many | 20 | TRBV15 | CATSRDETGDRGLAKNIQYF
few | 14 | TRBV9 | CASSVGTEAYEQYF
many | 15 | TRBV4-3 | CASSRGSGSTDTQYF
medium-sized | 12 | TRBV28 | CASRSTSYEQYF
few | 14 | TRBV5-1 | CASSLAVLGTEAFF
many | 14 | TRBV19 | CASNPTGGNQPQHF
many | 14 | TRBV12-3/TRBV12-4 | CASSLGTGTEKLFF
- | 17 | TRBV3-1 | CASSQDLGWPRAYEQYF
many | 13 | TRBV20-1 | CSVPGSSYNEQFF
many | 14 | TRBV28 | CASSVIQGNEKLFF
many | 13 | TRBV12-3/TRBV12-4 | CASSPGVGNEQFF